Below, 5 T cell receptor beta chains from the same sample are listed, as sequenced in a study of T cells in Graves' hyperthyroidism and ophthalmopathy. Amplification of TCR beta CDR3 regions was performed using RNA transcripts as template. Primed by the HTBI set, a first-round RT-PCR was run on the TCR CDR3. TCRdb redid the calling of the multiplex PCR reads with MiXCR, one entry per CDR3 protein. The data show about 280,000 distinct CDR3 sequences, with less than 30% seen just once and around 28% held by the top ten. The sample taken for sequencing was blood. These receptors originate from a man between 35 and 55 years old with Graves' hyperthyroidism that later progressed to Graves' ophthalmopathy.

This clonotype was recorded at least ten times. This rearrangement joins TRBV20-1 to TRBJ1-5; possibly TRBD1 for D (6 bases). V shed 6 bases and J shed 0 bases, with 15 bases lying between them. Looked up from germline, CDR1 is DFQATT and CDR2 is SNEGSKA (reference sequence). The CDR3 sequence is 15 residues long. CDR3 residues: CSASQGLHSNQPQHF. The CDR3 DNA sequence: TGCAGTGCCTCACAGGGACTACATAGCAATCAGCCCCAGCATTTT.

The chain has TRBV7-2 and TRBJ2-7; 9 bases line up with TRBD2. Germline V gene sequence: CDR1 SGHTA, CDR2 FQGNSA. This CDR3 contains 13 residues. Trimming at V came to 4 bases and at J to 6 bases, leaving 4 bases not matched to a gene. CDR3 region: CASSSGLAGEQYF. The CDR3 DNA follows: TGTGCCAGCAGCTCGGGACTAGCAGGCGAGCAGTACTTC.

This clonotype was detected many times. The chain is built from TRBV7-2 and TRBJ1-1; no clear D. The germline V gene encodes CDR1 SGHTA and CDR2 FQGNSA. Trimming stripped 6 bases from V and 11 bases from J, with 16 bases between. This CDR3 is built from 12 residues. The CDR3 region is CASSSYGIRAFF. The DNA of the CDR3 is TGTGCCAGCAGTTCATACGGGATCAGGGCTTTCTTT. Filled out from reference TRBV7-2 and TRBJ1-1, the complete variable domain reads GAGVSQSPSNKVTEKGKDVELRCDPISGHTALYWYRQSLGQGLEFLIYFQGNSAPDKSGLPSDRFSAERTGGSVSTLTIQRTQQEDSAVYLCASSSYGIRAFFGQGTRLTVV.

This clonotype appeared many times. This chain links TRBV29-1 with TRBJ2-7; TRBD1 agrees at 7 bases. This CDR3 is 12 amino acids long. Trimming cost V 7 bases and J 0 bases; bases outside gene matches: 3. In germline, CDR1 is SQVTM, CDR2 ANQGSEA. The CDR3 DNA is TGCAGCGGGGGACAGAGCTCCTACGAGCAGTACTTC. Translation: CSGGQSSYEQYF.

This clonotype appeared many times. This chain connects TRBV12-3 or TRBV12-4 to TRBJ2-7; 9 bases agree with TRBD2. V lost 5 bases and J lost 2; bases outside the gene matches: 10. The CDR3 runs to 16 residues. DNA for the CDR3: TGTGCCAGCAGTGGACGATGGACTAGCGTCACCTACGAGCAGTACTTC. Amino acid sequence: CASSGRWTSVTYEQYF.